Sequencing of this T cell receptor (beta chain) was carried out in a study of T-cell reconstitution after alpha-beta-depleted transplantation in children. The CDR3 extends over 16 amino acids. V lost 0 bases and J 3 bases, leaving 14 bases between the germline ends. Germline values: CDR1 LNHNV, CDR2 YYDKDF (reference sequence). During its preparation, the TCRbeta library received unique molecular identifiers. Via MiXCR, TCRdb re-called the PCR reads, giving one row per CDR3 protein. The top ten clones hold 10% of a sample with 250,000 to 300,000 distinct CDR3 sequences, approximately 9.6% of them seen once.

Sequenced here: PBMCs from the stem cell graft donor, sampled from the stem cell graft. This TCR was recovered from a human donor who donated a stem cell graft to a child with SCID. The rearrangement links TRBV15 to TRBJ1-2; no clear D. This CDR3 reads CATSREDLTGYYGYTF. CDR3 DNA: TGTGCCACCAGCAGAGAGGACCTGACGGGGTACTATGGCTACACCTTC. Supplemented by reference TRBV15 and TRBJ1-2, the full variable domain reads DAMVIQNPRYQVTQFGKPVTLSCSQTLNHNVMYWYQQKSSQAPKLLFHYYDKDFNNEADTPDNFQSRRPNTSFCFLDIRSPGLGDTAMYLCATSREDLTGYYGYTFGSGTRLTVV.